This T cell receptor (beta chain) was recovered during a study of T cell responses to AZD1222 COVID-19 vaccine (dated by TCRdb to 2020 to 2023). Describing the broader study: AZD1222 recipients whose second dose came at about 4 weeks and those whose second dose came at about 12 weeks were combined into one group, since spike-specific TCR depth and breadth did not differ between the two schedules. A total of roughly 240 trial participants underwent TCR sequencing, of whom some 210 received two doses of AZD1222 and approximately 25 received two doses of the MenACWY control vaccine. Trial participants were enrolled by age into 18-55, 56-69 and 70-plus year subgroups, with roughly 160, 29 and 62 TCR-sequenced participants respectively.

The CDR3 regions of human TCRbeta chains were analyzed by immunosequencing. The authors' pipeline ran thus. TCRs in the repertoires were matched against a reference library of SARS-CoV-2-specific TCRs that had been generated with the MIRA antigen-specificity platform. Breadth meant the fraction of unique TCRs that were SARS-CoV-2-associated, whereas depth meant the fraction of total T cells that were SARS-CoV-2-associated. Using the MIRA data, each spike-specific TCR was assigned both to the spike region to which the TCR was reactive and to a CD4 or CD8 class. Log10-transformed breadth and depth values were compared by one-way ANOVA with Sidak's multiple comparisons tests. What TCRdb holds here is the immuneACCESS table cut down to in-frame rearrangements. Part of the clones is not present; checked against another copy, under half of the missing clones reflect an unresolved V gene, and the others are unexplained. V and J calls and clone size are as listed in that table; D and trimming were resolved from the DNA. This sample is represented by approximately 67,000 clones; roughly 90% of them were singletons. The ten largest clones represent under 3% of the sample.

Study-level results and caveats: Conclusions about previously exposed vaccinees are limited because only 6 or 7 AZD1222 recipients were SARS-CoV-2 seropositive at baseline. The vaccine-associated CD4 TCRs covered the entire spike protein, and the dominant responses fell in regions 160-218 and 743-854. The 56-69-year group was small, and its depth increase did not reach significance, likely because of low power. A significant rise in spike-specific TCR breadth and depth was observed after two AZD1222 doses relative to day 0 and relative to MenACWY recipients. Participants were mostly white British, with more females than males. The authors suggested clonal diversity may have been underestimated. Because no samples from the day 14 peak response were available, repertoires could be characterized only after the peak T cell response. Reportedly, almost half of the unique spike-specific TCRs recognized epitopes lying outside the regions that are mutated in the B.1.351 and B.1.1.7 variants.

From its cysteine to its phenylalanine, the CDR3 spans 15 amino acids. The kept DNA is CDR3 alone, 45 bases in frame from the first base. For CDR1 and CDR2, the germline V gene (reference sequence) lists MNHEY and SMNVEV. V is pared back by 2 bases and J by 3 bases, with 12 bases lying between the germline termini. The intended sense of this specimen's time point label: baseline before first vaccination. Samples from vaccinated people were obtained from the UK trials COV001 and COV002, which included a single-blind randomized controlled phase 2/3 trial of AZD1222 (ChAdOx1 nCoV-19) in healthy adults. For TCRbeta chain sequencing, PBMC samples from trial participants were taken at day 0 and at day 28 after the second dose. Concerning this clone itself: Its antigen has not been determined. No qualities accompany the bases; no much larger clone lies one base away.

The clonotype originates from an adult in good health. Sequences were derived from peripheral blood, sampled on day 0 of AZD1222 vaccination. The chain couples TRBV27 to TRBJ2-3; the D segment cannot be called with confidence. The CDR3 reads CASSLSIADTDTQYF. The DNA sequence is as follows: TGTGCCAGCAGTTTAAGTATTGCGGATACAGATACGCAGTATTTT.